Shown below are 25 T cell receptor beta chains from a single sample sequenced in a study of shared clonotypes between healthy human individuals (dated by TCRdb to the early 2020s). To prepare the library, the immunoSEQ multiplex PCR assay was applied. This immuneACCESS table, as held by TCRdb, lists in-frame sequences with V and J called but not all clones. Of the missing ones, under half trace to an unresolved V gene in checked studies; the others have no known cause. The sample yields about 2 million clones; about 95% were counted once. Of the sample, 0.85% to 1.2% falls within the top ten clones. For the CD8 naive samples, CD45RO-negative cells were positively selected for CCR7, yielding a CD45RA+CCR7+ population from which TemRA cells were excluded. Sequenced material: naive CD8+ T cells sorted from blood. The cell subset or site label of this sample denotes: CD45RA+CCR7+. The receptors come from a man aged 18 to 30 in good health.

This clone occurred once. The chain joins TRBV15 to TRBJ2-3; D ambiguous. Germline CDR1 LNHNV, CDR2 YYDKDF (reference sequence). The CDR3 covers 13 residues. The V end was cut by 5 bases, the J end by 4 bases, with 10 bases between. In DNA, the CDR3 is TGTGCCACCAGCCCCCGTGGCGCAGATACGCAGTATTTT. Its translation is CATSPRGADTQYF.

The chain couples TRBV9 to TRBJ2-5, with 15 bases aligning to TRBD2. Trimming took 3 bases from V and 3 from J; bases not matched to a gene: 3. The CDR3 contains 16 residues. Per germline, CDR1 SGDLS and CDR2 YYNGEE. CDR3 sequence reads: CASSGWTSGGEETQYF. The CDR3 DNA is TGTGCCAGCAGCGGGTGGACTAGCGGGGGGGAAGAGACCCAGTACTTC.

CDR3 in DNA: TGTGCCAGCAGCGTAGAGGGACTAGCGGGGCCCATAGATACGCAGTATTTT. This codes for CASSVEGLAGPIDTQYF. This chain joins TRBV9 and TRBJ2-3; 13 nucleotides line up with TRBD2. Germline lookup yields CDR1 SGDLS and CDR2 YYNGEE. The trim removed 0 bases at V and 5 bases at J, leaving 6 bases unmatched. The CDR3 contains 17 residues.

With regard to this clone: The sample carries other DNA sequences with the same CDR3. CDR3 residues: CASSQDSTYEQYF. The CDR3 DNA sequence: TGCGCCAGCAGCCAAGATTCAACCTACGAGCAGTACTTC. The chain joins TRBV4-3 to TRBJ2-7, with D unresolved. V was shortened by 0 bases and J by 2 bases, with 5 bases between the two germline ends. The CDR3 is made up of 13 amino acids. CDR1 is LGHNA, CDR2 YSLEER, per germline.

The chain is built from TRBV11-2 and TRBJ2-1, with 8 bases that match TRBD2. CDR1 is SGHAT and CDR2 is FQNNGV in the germline V gene. The CDR3 extends over 16 amino acids. V shed 1 base and J 6 bases; nucleotides not matched to a gene: 8. CDR3 amino acids: CASSLGPSGFRNEQFF. CDR3 nucleotides: TGTGCCAGCAGCTTAGGGCCTAGCGGGTTCCGCAATGAGCAGTTCTTC.

The V call is TRBV6-1, the J call TRBJ2-5; a weak D match, TRBD1 (6 bases). V lost 3 bases, J lost 5 bases, and 16 bases lay in between. Germline CDR1 and CDR2: MNHNS and SASEGT. The CDR3 contains 15 residues. The CDR3 region is CASSDTGMRAETQYF. The CDR3 DNA reads as TGTGCCAGCAGTGACACAGGGATGCGGGCGGAGACCCAGTACTTC.

This chain joins TRBV5-1 and TRBJ2-2; D is unresolved. The CDR3 is 14 amino acids. Per germline, CDR1 SGHRS and CDR2 YFSETQ. The ends were cut back, 4 bases at V and 4 bases at J, with 11 bases in the middle. In nucleotides, the CDR3 is TGCGCCAGCAGCCCATTCCCAGTCACCGGGGAGCTGTTTTTT. It encodes CASSPFPVTGELFF.

This chain connects TRBV7-9 to TRBJ2-5; D ambiguous. Per the germline V gene, CDR1 is SEHNR and CDR2 is FQNEAQ (reference sequence). V lost 1 base and J 5 bases, leaving 8 bases between the germline ends. This CDR3 spans 13 amino acids. The CDR3 spells CASSLGRAETQYF. The CDR3 DNA sequence: TGTGCCAGCAGCTTAGGTAGGGCGGAGACCCAGTACTTC.

The chain combines TRBV28 with TRBJ2-3, with D hard to call. The CDR3 is 15 amino acids. Germline values: CDR1 MDHEN, CDR2 SYDVKM. The germline V and J ends were trimmed by 1 base and 2 bases, with 10 bases remaining between them. The CDR3 DNA sequence: TGTGCCAGCAGTTTATCGGAGACGGACACAGATACGCAGTATTTT. Protein sequence: CASSLSETDTDTQYF.

V usage is TRBV19 and J usage is TRBJ1-2, with D unresolved. The ends were cut back, 7 bases at V and 6 bases at J, with 12 bases in the middle. The CDR3 runs 12 residues. The germline CDR1 and CDR2 sequences are LNHDA and SQIVND (reference sequence). CDR3 in amino acids: CASTTSANGYTF. As DNA, the CDR3 is TGTGCCAGTACCACGTCGGCGAATGGCTACACCTTC.

Note on this clone: The sample has other DNA sequences that encode this CDR3 too. The chain combines TRBV5-1 with TRBJ2-7; D is possibly TRBD2 (6 bases). CDR1 is SGHRS, CDR2 YFSETQ, per germline. This CDR3 is built from 12 residues. Trimming shortened V by 2 bases and J by 5 bases, and 8 bases separated the two germline ends. The CDR3: CASSLPGDEQYF. The CDR3 DNA reads as TGCGCCAGCAGCTTACCGGGGGACGAGCAGTACTTC.

The V and J genes are TRBV4-3 and TRBJ1-1; possible D gene TRBD1, 5 bases. The germline V and J ends were trimmed by 4 bases and 5 bases, with 17 bases remaining between them. Germline CDR1 is LGHNA and CDR2 is YSLEER. CDR3 length: 15 residues. The CDR3, as DNA: TGCGCCAGCAGCCCGGGGGAAGTCGATGGGACTGAAGCTTTCTTT. It yields the protein CASSPGEVDGTEAFF.

The V and J genes are TRBV6-6 and TRBJ1-1, with D perhaps matching TRBD1 (5 bases). The CDR3 totals 12 residues. Germline V gene sequence: CDR1 MNHNY, CDR2 SVGAGI (reference sequence). The V and J ends lost 6 bases and 6 bases respectively, with 11 bases between them. The CDR3 here is CASSPGSAEAFF. The CDR3 DNA follows: TGTGCCAGCAGCCCAGGGAGCGCTGAAGCTTTCTTT.

The rearrangement uses TRBV2 and TRBJ2-7; 7 bases line up with TRBD2. Per the germline V gene, CDR1 is SNHLY and CDR2 is FYNNEI. V dropped 5 bases and J dropped 2; count of bases not matched to a gene: 0. The CDR3 consists of 12 residues. The CDR3 sequence is CASSSGTYEQYF. The CDR3, as DNA: TGTGCCAGCAGTAGCGGGACCTACGAGCAGTACTTC. The variable domain in full, with the rest retrieved from reference TRBV2 and TRBJ2-7, is EPEVTQTPSHQVTQMGQEVILRCVPISNHLYFYWYRQILGQKVEFLVSFYNNEISEKSEIFDDQFSVERPDGSNFTLKIRSTKLEDSAMYFCASSSGTYEQYFGPGTRLTVT.

The chain has TRBV6-5 and TRBJ1-1; D unclear. V was shortened by 6 bases and J by 1 base, with 15 bases between the two germline ends. CDR3 length equals 15 residues. Germline CDR1 is MNHEY and CDR2 is SVGAGI. This CDR3 is CASRSGSLSNTEAFF. CDR3 bases: TGTGCCAGCAGGTCGGGCAGCCTCTCGAACACTGAAGCTTTCTTT.

The chain uses TRBV5-4 and TRBJ2-1; D gene uncertain. Trimming removed 0 bases from V and 9 bases from J, with 13 bases in between. Germline-derived CDR1 and CDR2 are SGHNT and YYREEE (reference sequence). The CDR3 extends over 14 amino acids. The DNA for the CDR3 is TGTGCCAGCAGCTTGGCGGTAGCCGCAGGTGAGCAGTTCTTC. Translating it yields CASSLAVAAGEQFF. Full variable domain (missing parts from reference TRBV5-4 and TRBJ2-1): ETGVTQSPTHLIKTRGQQVTLRCSSQSGHNTVSWYQQALGQGPQFIFQYYREEENGRGNFPPRFSGLQFPNYSSELNVNALELDDSALYLCASSLAVAAGEQFFGPGTRLTVL.

Here the CDR3 DNA reads TGTGCCAGCAGCGTCCGACCCTTGGGGAGCACAGATACGCAGTATTTT. Protein: CASSVRPLGSTDTQYF. V is TRBV9 and J is TRBJ2-3, with no clear D. Trimming took 2 bases from V and 0 from J, leaving 13 bases between them. The CDR3 spans 16 residues. Germline CDR1 reads SGDLS; CDR2 reads YYNGEE.

This chain uses TRBV30 with TRBJ2-3; D gene unclear. CDR1 is GTSNPN and CDR2 is SVGIG in the germline V gene (reference sequence). With 2 bases removed from V and 8 bases from J, the gap between germline ends came to 8 bases. The CDR3 is made up of 11 amino acids. The CDR3 DNA sequence: TGTGCCTGGAGTCTGGTTCGTACGCAGTATTTT. This codes for CAWSLVRTQYF. The variable domain in full, with the rest retrieved from reference TRBV30 and TRBJ2-3, is SQTIHQWPATLVQPVGSPLSLECTVEGTSNPNLYWYRQAAGRGLQLLFYSVGIGQISSEVPQNLSASRPQDRQFILSSKKLLLSDSGFYLCAWSLVRTQYFGPGTRLTVL.

The rearrangement links TRBV4-1 to TRBJ2-1; D is unclear. Germline loops: CDR1 MGHRA, CDR2 YSYEKL. This CDR3 has 13 residues. V was cut by 4 bases and J by 6 bases, with 10 bases left in between. Written as DNA, the CDR3 is TGCGCCAGCAGCCCGACCGAAACCAATGAGCAGTTCTTC. It encodes CASSPTETNEQFF.

The DNA for the CDR3 is TGCGCCAGCAGCCAAGATTACGCGGGTCAGCCCCAGCATTTT. It specifies CASSQDYAGQPQHF. V is TRBV4-1 and J is TRBJ1-5; D unresolved. This CDR3 has 14 amino acids. Trimming removed 0 bases from V and 6 bases from J, with 9 bases in between. CDR1 and CDR2 from the germline V gene are MGHRA and YSYEKL.

The DNA of the CDR3 is TGCAGCGTTGAAGAGGCGGCAGGCGCAACCTACGAGCAGTACTTC. The encoded protein is CSVEEAAGATYEQYF. The chain combines TRBV29-1 with TRBJ2-7; no firm D call. The CDR3 contains 15 residues. V lost 0 bases to trimming and J lost 2 bases, with 14 bases between them. From germline, CDR1 is SQVTM and CDR2 ANQGSEA.

Written as DNA, the CDR3 is TGCGCCAGCAGCCAGGATTCTCGGAGGGACTACAATGAGCAGTTCTTC. Residues: CASSQDSRRDYNEQFF. The rearrangement links TRBV4-1 to TRBJ2-1, with D possibly being TRBD2 (6 bases). The CDR3 sequence is 16 residues long. Trimming removed 3 bases at V and 3 bases at J, with 15 bases between. Germline values: CDR1 MGHRA, CDR2 YSYEKL.

As to this clone: Other DNA sequences within the sample encode an identical CDR3. The chain carries TRBV4-1 and TRBJ2-5; D ambiguous. The CDR3 runs to 14 residues. Per the germline V gene, CDR1 is MGHRA and CDR2 is YSYEKL. The V gene lost 1 base and the J gene lost 2 bases, with 8 bases spanning the gap. The CDR3 loop reads CASSQVGLQETQYF. The CDR3 coding sequence is TGCGCCAGCAGCCAAGTCGGGCTTCAAGAGACCCAGTACTTC.

V and J are TRBV5-1 and TRBJ2-7; 12 positions agree with TRBD2. The CDR3 is 15 amino acids. Trimming took 5 bases from V and 5 from J; bases not matched to a gene: 8. Germline V gene lookup returns CDR1 SGHRS and CDR2 YFSETQ. The CDR3 region has the DNA TGCGCCAGCAGGCCACCGACTAGCGGGGGCGACGAGCAGTACTTC. Translating gives CASRPPTSGGDEQYF.

The chain recombines TRBV11-2 with TRBJ1-2; D uncertain. The CDR3 is 14 amino acids. From germline, CDR1 is SGHAT and CDR2 FQNNGV. The V gene lost 4 bases and the J gene lost 9 bases, with 18 bases spanning the gap. The chain's CDR3 is CASSSLSGPRSYTF. CDR3 nucleotide sequence: TGTGCCAGCAGCTCATTATCTGGCCCGAGAAGCTACACCTTC.